One and the same sample provided the 28 T cell receptor beta chains below, sequenced in a study of CD8 T cells in Susac syndrome. An amount of RNA that ranged from roughly 0.45 to 1 ug was reverse transcribed with random hexamers. TCRdb re-derived calls from the immunoSEQ multiplex PCR reads in MiXCR, one entry per CDR3 protein. The sample shows about 300,000 distinct CDR3 sequences, 65% to 90% of them seen only once. The sequenced sample was CD8+ T cells from PBMCs. These receptors were collected from a human donor with multiple sclerosis.

The chain combines TRBV27 with TRBJ2-5; D is perhaps TRBD1 (6 bases). V was pared by 3 bases and J by 4 bases, with 12 bases between. The CDR3 extends over 14 amino acids. CDR1 is MNHEY, CDR2 SMNVEV, per germline (reference sequence). The CDR3 is CASSFLGGSETQYF. The DNA of the CDR3 is TGTGCCAGCAGTTTCTTAGGGGGATCAGAGACCCAGTACTTC.

The rearrangement uses TRBV6-2 or TRBV6-3 and TRBJ2-7; 8 nucleotides align to TRBD2. With 0 bases clipped from V and 0 bases from J, the junction kept 4 bases outside the gene matches. The germline V gene encodes CDR1 MNHEY and CDR2 SVGEGT. CDR3 length equals 16 residues. CDR3 bases: TGTGCCAGCAGTTACTCTGGTAGCGGGGTCTCCTACGAGCAGTACTTC. It is translated as CASSYSGSGVSYEQYF.

The genes are TRBV20-1 and TRBJ1-2, with TRBD1 identical over 8 bases. This CDR3 is built from 16 residues. V lost 3 bases and J lost 3; bases outside the gene matches: 12. Germline V gene data show CDR1 as DFQATT and CDR2 as SNEGSKA (reference sequence). The CDR3 protein is CSASLGQGSAHYGYTF. The CDR3 bases are TGCAGTGCTAGCCTCGGACAGGGTTCGGCTCACTATGGCTACACCTTC.

The chain couples TRBV5-4 to TRBJ2-7; no clear D gene. Germline V gene lookup returns CDR1 SGHNT and CDR2 YYREEE (reference sequence). V was clipped by 1 base and J by 0 bases, with 8 bases between them. The CDR3 covers 14 residues. CDR3 sequence: CASSLSWASYEQYF. DNA of the CDR3: TGTGCCAGCAGCTTGTCGTGGGCCTCCTACGAGCAGTACTTC. The entire variable domain, with the rest obtained from reference TRBV5-4 and TRBJ2-7, is as follows: ETGVTQSPTHLIKTRGQQVTLRCSSQSGHNTVSWYQQALGQGPQFIFQYYREEENGRGNFPPRFSGLQFPNYSSELNVNALELDDSALYLCASSLSWASYEQYFGPGTRLTVT.

This chain links TRBV27 with TRBJ1-1, with D perhaps TRBD1 (6 bases). Germline values: CDR1 MNHEY, CDR2 SMNVEV (reference sequence). Trimming stripped 6 bases from V and 0 bases from J, with 14 bases between. The CDR3 is made up of 15 amino acids. CDR3 region: CASRTGLNMNTEAFF. For the CDR3, the DNA is TGTGCCAGCAGGACAGGACTAAATATGAACACTGAAGCTTTCTTT.

The chain carries TRBV5-1 and TRBJ2-1; 10 positions agree with TRBD2. The CDR3 spans 17 residues. V shed 4 bases, J shed 4 bases, and the junction held 11 bases outside the gene matches. CDR1 is SGHRS and CDR2 is YFSETQ in the germline V gene. The CDR3 region has the DNA TGCGCCAGCAGCACTAGACTAAAGCGGGAGGGATACAATGAGCAGTTCTTC. It translates to CASSTRLKREGYNEQFF.

V and J are TRBV7-9 and TRBJ1-5; no firm D call. Germline V lookup: CDR1 SEHNR, CDR2 FQNEAQ (reference sequence). The CDR3 runs 14 residues. The germline V and J ends were trimmed by 2 bases and 7 bases, with 12 bases remaining between them. In DNA, the CDR3 is TGTGCCAGCAGCTTATCATTCGGAGAGCAGCCCCAGCATTTT. Translated, it gives CASSLSFGEQPQHF. The full variable domain, rest sourced from reference TRBV7-9 and TRBJ1-5, is DTGVSQNPRHKITKRGQNVTFRCDPISEHNRLYWYRQTLGQGPEFLTYFQNEAQLEKSRLLSDRFSAERPKGSFSTLEIQRTEQGDSAMYLCASSLSFGEQPQHFGDGTRLSIL.

The rearrangement uses TRBV13 and TRBJ2-1; 8 bases line up with TRBD2. The CDR3 runs 15 residues. Per germline, CDR1 PRHDT and CDR2 FYEKMQ (reference sequence). Trimming at V came to 5 bases and at J to 2 bases, leaving 5 bases not matched to a gene. The CDR3 loop is CASSKREWAYNEQFF. CDR3 DNA: TGTGCCAGCAGCAAGCGGGAGTGGGCCTACAATGAGCAGTTCTTC.

This chain links TRBV6-5 with TRBJ1-1; D is ambiguous. The CDR3 spans 13 residues. Trimming shortened V by 0 bases and J by 3 bases, and 5 bases separated the two germline ends. Germline lookup yields CDR1 MNHEY and CDR2 SVGAGI. The CDR3 is CASSYSEDTEAFF. CDR3 nucleotides: TGTGCCAGCAGTTACTCAGAGGACACTGAAGCTTTCTTT.

The V gene is TRBV29-1, the J gene TRBJ2-7; D uncertain. V was pared by 6 bases and J by 3 bases, with 15 bases between. The CDR3 extends over 13 amino acids. Germline V CDR1 and CDR2: SQVTM, ANQGSEA. Here the CDR3 reads CSVRTATFYEQYF. As DNA, the CDR3 is TGCAGCGTGCGGACGGCAACCTTCTACGAGCAGTACTTC.

The J gene is TRBJ2-1, the V gene TRBV19; 9 bases line up with TRBD2. Germline V gives CDR1 LNHDA, CDR2 SQIVND (reference sequence). V shed 0 bases and J 13 bases; nucleotides not matched to a gene: 4. There are 13 residues in the CDR3. The CDR3 reads CASSIDWGTSQFF. CDR3 bases: TGTGCCAGTAGTATAGATTGGGGGACTAGCCAGTTCTTC.

The chain has TRBV7-9 and TRBJ2-3; 7 bases are a match to TRBD2. The length of the CDR3 is 16 residues. J was trimmed by 2 bases and V by 1 base; bases with no gene match: 6. Germline values: CDR1 SEHNR, CDR2 FQNEAQ (reference sequence). The CDR3 DNA sequence: TGTGCCAGCAGCTTAGTGGCAGCGGGGTACACAGATACGCAGTATTTT. Its protein product is CASSLVAAGYTDTQYF.

This clonotype is a singleton in its sample. The chain couples TRBV6-2 or TRBV6-3 to TRBJ2-5; 12 bases align to TRBD2. The CDR3 consists of 16 residues. Germline lookup yields CDR1 MNHEY and CDR2 SVGEGT. V trimming: 3 bases; J trimming: 2 bases; junction bases outside the gene matches: 4. The CDR3 DNA reads as TGTGCCAGCAGTTATACTAGCGGGAGGTCTCAAGAGACCCAGTACTTC. The encoded protein is CASSYTSGRSQETQYF.

The genes are TRBV6-1 and TRBJ2-5; 8 nucleotides match TRBD2. The CDR3 is 14 amino acids. Trimming at V came to 11 bases and at J to 1 base, leaving 9 bases not matched to a gene. Germline CDR1 and CDR2: MNHNS and SASEGT. In nucleotides, the CDR3 is TGTGCCGCATCCTCAAGCGGGAGCCAAGAGACCCAGTACTTC. Its translation: CAASSSGSQETQYF.

The chain is built from TRBV29-1 and TRBJ2-1; 7 positions match TRBD2. The CDR3 runs to 14 residues. Germline V gene lookup returns CDR1 SQVTM and CDR2 ANQGSEA. Losses at the gene ends were 4 bases for V and 4 bases for J; bases not matched to a gene: 7. CDR3 sequence reads: CSVVGTSEYNEQFF. As DNA, the CDR3 is TGCAGCGTTGTTGGAACTAGCGAATACAATGAGCAGTTCTTC.

This clonotype occurred a few times. The chain is built from TRBV4-3 and TRBJ2-2; D remains unclear. CDR3 length: 14 amino acids. V dropped 1 base and J dropped 5 bases, with 8 bases sitting between them. Per the germline V gene, CDR1 is LGHNA and CDR2 is YSLEER. The DNA for the CDR3 is TGCGCCAGCAGCCAAGCAAGGGCGACCGGGGAGCTGTTTTTT. This gives the protein CASSQARATGELFF.

This clonotype showed up just once. This chain links TRBV27 with TRBJ2-3; 10 bases are shared with TRBD2. This CDR3 is 18 amino acids long. Germline V CDR1 and CDR2: MNHEY, SMNVEV (reference sequence). V trimming: 6 bases; J trimming: 3 bases; junction bases outside the gene matches: 15. Written as DNA, the CDR3 is TGTGCCAGCAGCTTCGCTCTAGCGGGAGATTATAAGACAGATACGCAGTATTTT. It is translated as CASSFALAGDYKTDTQYF.

This clonotype was detected only once. The rearrangement joins TRBV20-1 to TRBJ2-1; 10 nucleotides match TRBD2. The V gene end was trimmed by 0 bases and the J gene end by 8 bases; junction bases not matched to a gene: 10. In germline, CDR1 is DFQATT, CDR2 SNEGSKA (reference sequence). This CDR3 is 16 amino acids long. CDR3 loop: CSARDYEREGWDEQFF. CDR3 DNA: TGCAGTGCTAGAGATTACGAGCGGGAGGGTTGGGATGAGCAGTTCTTC.

The rearrangement joins TRBV6-4 to TRBJ2-3; TRBD2 aligns across 9 bases. This CDR3 is 18 amino acids long. The germline V gene has CDR1 MRHNA and CDR2 SNTAGT. V shed 3 bases and J 0 bases; nucleotides not matched to a gene: 10. CDR3 region: CASSEGSLAGPSTDTQYF. The CDR3 DNA sequence: TGTGCCAGCAGTGAAGGGTCCCTAGCGGGGCCTAGCACAGATACGCAGTATTTT.

The V and J genes are TRBV10-3 and TRBJ2-2; a possible D gene is TRBD1 (6 bases). The V gene lost 3 bases and the J gene lost 0 bases, with 20 bases spanning the gap. Germline lookup yields CDR1 ENHRY and CDR2 SYGVKD. CDR3 length: 19 residues. The CDR3 DNA reads TGTGCCATCAGTGACCTCCTGCACGAGACAGGACCGAACACCGGGGAGCTGTTTTTT. It specifies CAISDLLHETGPNTGELFF.

J is TRBJ2-7 and V is TRBV7-9; the D gene could be TRBD1 or TRBD2 (6 bases each). CDR3 length equals 19 residues. Germline lookup yields CDR1 SEHNR and CDR2 FQNEAQ (reference sequence). V was cut by 7 bases and J by 1 base, with 29 bases left in between. CDR3 coding DNA: TGTGCCAGCACCTCTATACCAGGGGAGGCCCACTCATATTCCTACGAGCAGTACTTC. Residues: CASTSIPGEAHSYSYEQYF.

The J gene is TRBJ1-2, the V gene TRBV7-9; 7 bases align to TRBD1. The V and J ends lost 4 bases and 2 bases, in that order; junction bases with no gene match: 10. Germline V gene sequence: CDR1 SEHNR, CDR2 FQNEAQ (reference sequence). The CDR3 extends over 16 amino acids. CDR3 region: CASSSRGQEFNYGYTF. CDR3 sequence (DNA): TGTGCCAGCAGCTCCCGCGGACAGGAGTTCAACTATGGCTACACCTTC.

This clonotype was seen only a few times. The genes are TRBV28 and TRBJ2-1; D not certain. Germline V gene sequence: CDR1 MDHEN, CDR2 SYDVKM. This CDR3 comprises 11 residues. V lost 5 bases and J lost 10, with 9 bases in between. The CDR3, as DNA: TGTGCCAGCAGTCTCGGAACCGAGCAGTTCTTC. It encodes CASSLGTEQFF.

The rearrangement joins TRBV10-3 to TRBJ1-3; D remains unclear. The CDR3 is made up of 16 amino acids. Germline V gives CDR1 ENHRY, CDR2 SYGVKD. Deletions cut 4 bases from V and 0 bases from J, with 13 bases between. As DNA, the CDR3 is TGTGCCATCAGTGCGGGTCACGCCGGCTCTGGAAACACCATATATTTT. It translates to CAISAGHAGSGNTIYF.

As to this clonotype: Given the absence of the conserved phenylalanine or tryptophan at the CDR3 end, a read error is likely. V gene TRBV9 combines with J gene TRBJ2-5; no definite D call. Germline CDR1 and CDR2: SGDLS and YYNGEE. Trimming took 6 bases from V and 1 from J, leaving 13 bases between them. This CDR3 has 14 amino acids. The CDR3 reads CASNEFGSQETQYL. The CDR3 nucleotides are TGTGCCAGCAATGAGTTCGGGTCCCAAGAGACCCAGTACCTC.

V is TRBV6-5 and J is TRBJ2-7; D may correspond to TRBD1 or TRBD2 (5 bases each). The germline V gene encodes CDR1 MNHEY and CDR2 SVGAGI. CDR3 length: 15 amino acids. Trimming took off 2 bases at V and 0 bases at J, with 11 bases between the two ends. CDR3 protein: CASSYGDGSSYEQYF. DNA of the CDR3: TGTGCCAGCAGTTACGGGGACGGAAGCTCCTACGAGCAGTACTTC.

This clonotype turned up a few times. This rearrangement joins TRBV5-4 to TRBJ2-7; D may correspond to TRBD1 or TRBD2 (5 bases each). Looked up from germline, CDR1 is SGHNT and CDR2 is YYREEE (reference sequence). This CDR3 is 16 amino acids long. Trimming took 3 bases from V and 3 from J, leaving 19 bases between them. Here the CDR3 reads CASSSLSGTERYEQYF. The CDR3 DNA reads TGTGCCAGCAGCTCCCTTTCCGGGACCGAACGCTACGAGCAGTACTTC.

There are many counts of this clonotype. The chain combines TRBV7-9 with TRBJ2-7; 7 positions agree with TRBD1. The CDR3 covers 14 residues. V was pared by 0 bases and J by 4 bases, with 3 bases of the junction left unmatched. Germline V gene data show CDR1 as SEHNR and CDR2 as FQNEAQ (reference sequence). CDR3 DNA: TGTGCCAGCAGCTTAGCAGGGGGCGGGTACGAGCAGTACTTC. The encoded protein is CASSLAGGGYEQYF. Full variable domain (remainder filled in from reference TRBV7-9 and TRBJ2-7): DTGVSQNPRHKITKRGQNVTFRCDPISEHNRLYWYRQTLGQGPEFLTYFQNEAQLEKSRLLSDRFSAERPKGSFSTLEIQRTEQGDSAMYLCASSLAGGGYEQYFGPGTRLTVT.